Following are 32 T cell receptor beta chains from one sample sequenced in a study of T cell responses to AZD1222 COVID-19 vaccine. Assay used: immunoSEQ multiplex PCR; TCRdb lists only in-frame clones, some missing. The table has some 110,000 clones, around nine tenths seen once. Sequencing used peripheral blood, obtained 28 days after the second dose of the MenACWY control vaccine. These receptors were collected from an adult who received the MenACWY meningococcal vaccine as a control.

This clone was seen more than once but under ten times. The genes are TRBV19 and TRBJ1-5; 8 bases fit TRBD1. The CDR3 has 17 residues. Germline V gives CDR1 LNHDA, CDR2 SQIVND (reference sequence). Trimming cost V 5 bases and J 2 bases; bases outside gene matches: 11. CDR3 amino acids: CASSWTTGAMRNQPQHF. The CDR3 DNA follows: TGTGCCAGTAGTTGGACGACAGGGGCTATGCGCAATCAGCCCCAGCATTTT. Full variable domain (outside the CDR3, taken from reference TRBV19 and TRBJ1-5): DGGITQSPKYLFRKEGQNVTLSCEQNLNHDAMYWYRQDPGQGLRLIYYSQIVNDFQKGDIAEGYSVSREKKESFPLTVTSAQKNPTAFYLCASSWTTGAMRNQPQHFGDGTRLSIL.

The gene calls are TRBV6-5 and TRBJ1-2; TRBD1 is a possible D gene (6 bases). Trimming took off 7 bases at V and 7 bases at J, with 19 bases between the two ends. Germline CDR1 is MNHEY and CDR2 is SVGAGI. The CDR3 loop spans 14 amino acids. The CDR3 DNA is TGTGCCAGCAACTACAGGGATCTCCCTTCTGGCTACACCTTC. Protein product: CASNYRDLPSGYTF.

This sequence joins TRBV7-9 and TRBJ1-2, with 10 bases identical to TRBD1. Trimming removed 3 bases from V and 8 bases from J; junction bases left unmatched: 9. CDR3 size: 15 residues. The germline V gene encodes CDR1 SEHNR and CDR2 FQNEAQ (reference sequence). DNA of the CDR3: TGTGCCAGCAGCTTCTCGGGACAGGGGCTCAACGGCTACACCTTC. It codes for CASSFSGQGLNGYTF.

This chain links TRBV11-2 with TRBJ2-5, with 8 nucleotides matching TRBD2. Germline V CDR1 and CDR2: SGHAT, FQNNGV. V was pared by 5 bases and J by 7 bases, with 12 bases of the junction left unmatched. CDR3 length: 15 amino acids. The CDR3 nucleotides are TGTGCCAGCAGCCAAGAAGGTAGCGGGGTAAGGACCCAGTACTTC. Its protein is CASSQEGSGVRTQYF.

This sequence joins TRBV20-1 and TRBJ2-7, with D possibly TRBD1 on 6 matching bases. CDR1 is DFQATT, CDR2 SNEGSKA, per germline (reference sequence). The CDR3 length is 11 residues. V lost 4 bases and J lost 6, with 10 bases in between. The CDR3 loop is CSATFRGEQYF. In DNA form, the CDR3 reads TGCAGTGCTACCTTCAGGGGCGAGCAGTACTTC.

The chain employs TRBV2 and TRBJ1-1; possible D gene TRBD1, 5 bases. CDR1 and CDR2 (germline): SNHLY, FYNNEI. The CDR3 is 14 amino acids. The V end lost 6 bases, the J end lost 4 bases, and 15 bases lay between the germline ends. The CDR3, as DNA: TGTGCCAGCAGGGGGGTGCGGAGTCGCACTGAAGCTTTCTTT. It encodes CASRGVRSRTEAFF. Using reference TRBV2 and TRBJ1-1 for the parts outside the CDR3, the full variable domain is EPEVTQTPSHQVTQMGQEVILRCVPISNHLYFYWYRQILGQKVEFLVSFYNNEISEKSEIFDDQFSVERPDGSNFTLKIRSTKLEDSAMYFCASRGVRSRTEAFFGQGTRLTVV.

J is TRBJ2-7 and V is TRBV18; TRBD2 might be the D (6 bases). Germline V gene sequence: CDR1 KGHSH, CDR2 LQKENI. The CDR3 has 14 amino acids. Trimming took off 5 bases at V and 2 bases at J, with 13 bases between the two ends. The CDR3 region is CASSSSGTPYEQYF. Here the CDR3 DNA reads TGTGCCAGCTCATCTTCCGGGACTCCCTACGAGCAGTACTTC.

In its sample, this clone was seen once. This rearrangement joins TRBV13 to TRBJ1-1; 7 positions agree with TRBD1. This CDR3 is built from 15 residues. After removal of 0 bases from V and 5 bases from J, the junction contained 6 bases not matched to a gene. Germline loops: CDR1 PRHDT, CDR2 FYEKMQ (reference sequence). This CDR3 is CASSLGDRVRTEAFF. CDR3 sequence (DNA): TGTGCCAGCAGCTTAGGCGACAGGGTACGGACTGAAGCTTTCTTT. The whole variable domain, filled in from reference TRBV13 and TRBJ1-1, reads AAGVIQSPRHLIKEKRETATLKCYPIPRHDTVYWYQQGPGQDPQFLISFYEKMQSDKGSIPDRFSAQQFSDYHSELNMSSLELGDSALYFCASSLGDRVRTEAFFGQGTRLTVV.

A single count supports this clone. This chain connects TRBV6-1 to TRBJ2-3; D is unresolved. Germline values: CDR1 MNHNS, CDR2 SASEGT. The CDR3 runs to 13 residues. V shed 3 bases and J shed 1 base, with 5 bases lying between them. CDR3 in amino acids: CASSDQGTDTQYF. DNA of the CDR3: TGTGCCAGCAGTGACCAGGGCACAGATACGCAGTATTTT.

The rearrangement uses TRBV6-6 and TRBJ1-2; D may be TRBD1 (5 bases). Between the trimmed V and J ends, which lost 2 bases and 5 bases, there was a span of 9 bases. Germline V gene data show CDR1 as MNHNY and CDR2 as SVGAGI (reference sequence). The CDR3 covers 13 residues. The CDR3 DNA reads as TGTGCCAGCAGTTACGACAGCCGGTATGGCTACACCTTC. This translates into CASSYDSRYGYTF.

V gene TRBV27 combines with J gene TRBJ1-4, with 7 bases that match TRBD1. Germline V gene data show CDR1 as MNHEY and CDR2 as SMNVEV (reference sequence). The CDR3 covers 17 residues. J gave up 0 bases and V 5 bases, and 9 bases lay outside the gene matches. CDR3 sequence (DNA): TGTGCCAGCAGTCAGAGACAGGGACCATCAACTAATGAAAAACTGTTTTTT. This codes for CASSQRQGPSTNEKLFF.

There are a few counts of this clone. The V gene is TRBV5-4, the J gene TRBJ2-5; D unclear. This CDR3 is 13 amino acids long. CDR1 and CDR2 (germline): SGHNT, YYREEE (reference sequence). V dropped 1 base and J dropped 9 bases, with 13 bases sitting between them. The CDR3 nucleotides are TGTGCCAGCAGCTTGTACGGACCCGAGGCCCAGTACTTC. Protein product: CASSLYGPEAQYF.

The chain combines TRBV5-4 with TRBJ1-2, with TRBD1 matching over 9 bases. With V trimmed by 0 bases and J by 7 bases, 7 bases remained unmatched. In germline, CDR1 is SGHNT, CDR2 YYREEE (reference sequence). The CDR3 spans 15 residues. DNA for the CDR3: TGTGCCAGCAGCTTGGGTACAGGGGGCGCGGGTGGCTACACCTTC. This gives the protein CASSLGTGGAGGYTF.

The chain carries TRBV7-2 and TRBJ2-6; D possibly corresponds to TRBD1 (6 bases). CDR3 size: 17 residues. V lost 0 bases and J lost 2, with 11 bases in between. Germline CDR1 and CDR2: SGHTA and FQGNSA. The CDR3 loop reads CASSLAITGTGANVLTF. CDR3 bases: TGTGCCAGCAGCTTAGCGATAACAGGGACTGGGGCCAACGTCCTGACTTTC.

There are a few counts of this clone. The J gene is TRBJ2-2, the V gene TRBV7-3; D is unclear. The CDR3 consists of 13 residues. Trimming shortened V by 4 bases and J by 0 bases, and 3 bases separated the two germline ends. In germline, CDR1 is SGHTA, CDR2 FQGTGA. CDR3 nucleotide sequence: TGTGCCAGCAGCTACACGAACACCGGGGAGCTGTTTTTT. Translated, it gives CASSYTNTGELFF.

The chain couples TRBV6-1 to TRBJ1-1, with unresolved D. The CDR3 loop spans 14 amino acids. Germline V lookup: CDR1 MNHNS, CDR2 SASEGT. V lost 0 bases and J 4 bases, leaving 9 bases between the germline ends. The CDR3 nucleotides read TGTGCCAGCAGTGAAGCGGACCTGGGCACTGAAGCTTTCTTT. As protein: CASSEADLGTEAFF.

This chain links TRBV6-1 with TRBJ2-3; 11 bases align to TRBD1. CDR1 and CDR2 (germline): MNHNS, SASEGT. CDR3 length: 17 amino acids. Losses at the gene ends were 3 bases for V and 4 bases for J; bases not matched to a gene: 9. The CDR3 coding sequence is TGTGCCAGCAGTGAGAACCACGGACAGGGGGCTGCAGATACGCAGTATTTT. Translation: CASSENHGQGAADTQYF.

CDR3 sequence reads: CASSPFSRGVGNEKLFF. CDR3 nucleotide sequence: TGTGCCAGCTCACCATTTAGCCGGGGCGTGGGTAATGAAAAACTGTTTTTT. V is TRBV18 and J is TRBJ1-4, with D possibly being TRBD1 (5 bases). The V gene lost 2 bases and the J gene lost 4 bases, with 17 bases spanning the gap. The V gene's germline CDR1 is KGHSH and CDR2 LQKENI. This CDR3 spans 17 amino acids.

CDR3 DNA: TGTGCCAGCAGTGCCGACAGGGCAGATACGCAGTATTTT. Amino acids: CASSADRADTQYF. The rearrangement uses TRBV6-2 or TRBV6-3 and TRBJ2-3, with 7 bases lining up with TRBD1. CDR1 and CDR2 (germline): MNHEY, SVGEGT. V gave up 5 bases and J gave up 4 bases; unmatched junction bases: 3. This CDR3 contains 13 residues.

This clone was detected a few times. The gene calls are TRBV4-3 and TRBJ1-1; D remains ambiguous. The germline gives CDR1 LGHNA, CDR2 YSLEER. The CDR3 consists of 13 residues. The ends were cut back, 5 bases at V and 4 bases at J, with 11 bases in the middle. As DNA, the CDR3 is TGCGCCAGCAGCACTCGGCGGACCACTGAAGCTTTCTTT. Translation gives CASSTRRTTEAFF.

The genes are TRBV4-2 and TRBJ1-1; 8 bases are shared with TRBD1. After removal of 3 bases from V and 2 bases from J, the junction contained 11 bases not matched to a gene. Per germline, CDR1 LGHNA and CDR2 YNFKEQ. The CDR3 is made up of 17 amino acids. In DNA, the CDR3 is TGTGCCAGCAGCCATACAGTCCGACAGGGGTCAAACACTGAAGCTTTCTTT. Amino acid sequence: CASSHTVRQGSNTEAFF.

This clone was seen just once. The CDR3: CASSQGSGGHYNSPLHF. In nucleotides, the CDR3 is TGCGCCAGCAGCCAAGGGTCGGGGGGCCACTATAATTCACCCCTCCACTTT. This chain uses TRBV4-3 with TRBJ1-6, with D possibly TRBD1 on 6 matching bases. The CDR3 runs to 17 residues. From germline, CDR1 is LGHNA and CDR2 YSLEER. V shed 1 base and J shed 3 bases, with 13 bases lying between them.

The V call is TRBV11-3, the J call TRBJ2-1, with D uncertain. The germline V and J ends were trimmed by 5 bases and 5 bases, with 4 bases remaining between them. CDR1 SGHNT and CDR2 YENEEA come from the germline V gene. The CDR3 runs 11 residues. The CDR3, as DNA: TGTGCCAGCAGCCAAAACAATGAGCAGTTCTTC. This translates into CASSQNNEQFF.

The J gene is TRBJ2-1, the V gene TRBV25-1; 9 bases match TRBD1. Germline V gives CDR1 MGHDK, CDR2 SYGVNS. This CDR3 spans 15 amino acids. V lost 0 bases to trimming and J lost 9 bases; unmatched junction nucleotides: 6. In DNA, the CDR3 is TGTGCCAGCAGTGAATATACGGACAGGGGCGGTGAGCAGTTCTTC. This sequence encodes CASSEYTDRGGEQFF.

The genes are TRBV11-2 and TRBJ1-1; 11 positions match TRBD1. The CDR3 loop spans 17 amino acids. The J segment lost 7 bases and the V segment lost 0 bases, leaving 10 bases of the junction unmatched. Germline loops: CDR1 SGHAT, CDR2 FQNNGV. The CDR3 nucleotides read TGTGCCAGCAGCTTAGACTTTTGGGACAGGGGGTTTGGTGAAGCTTTCTTT. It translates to CASSLDFWDRGFGEAFF.

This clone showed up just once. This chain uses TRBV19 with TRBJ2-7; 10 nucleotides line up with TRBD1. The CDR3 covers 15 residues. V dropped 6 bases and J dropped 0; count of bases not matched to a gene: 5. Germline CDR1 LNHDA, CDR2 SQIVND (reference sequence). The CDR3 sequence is CASSPGQGLSYEQYF. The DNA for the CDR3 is TGTGCCAGTAGCCCGGGACAGGGGCTCTCCTACGAGCAGTACTTC. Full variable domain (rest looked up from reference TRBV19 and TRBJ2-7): DGGITQSPKYLFRKEGQNVTLSCEQNLNHDAMYWYRQDPGQGLRLIYYSQIVNDFQKGDIAEGYSVSREKKESFPLTVTSAQKNPTAFYLCASSPGQGLSYEQYFGPGTRLTVT.

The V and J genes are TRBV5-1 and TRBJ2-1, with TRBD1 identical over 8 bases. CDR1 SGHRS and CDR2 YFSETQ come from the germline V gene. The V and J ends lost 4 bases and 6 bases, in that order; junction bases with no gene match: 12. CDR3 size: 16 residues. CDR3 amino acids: CASSDDPQGATNEQFF. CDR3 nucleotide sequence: TGCGCCAGCAGCGACGACCCGCAGGGGGCGACCAATGAGCAGTTCTTC.

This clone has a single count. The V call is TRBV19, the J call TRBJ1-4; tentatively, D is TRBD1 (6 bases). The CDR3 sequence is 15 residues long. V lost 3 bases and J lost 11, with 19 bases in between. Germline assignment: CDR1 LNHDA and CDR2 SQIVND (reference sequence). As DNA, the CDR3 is TGTGCCAGTAGTATGGGGGCATCCCCTCAAGGGAAACTGTTTTTT. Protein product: CASSMGASPQGKLFF.

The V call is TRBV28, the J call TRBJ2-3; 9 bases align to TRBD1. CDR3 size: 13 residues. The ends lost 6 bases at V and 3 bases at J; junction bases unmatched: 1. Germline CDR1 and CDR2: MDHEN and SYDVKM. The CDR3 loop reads CASRGQGTDTQYF. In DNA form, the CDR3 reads TGTGCCAGCAGAGGACAGGGGACAGATACGCAGTATTTT.

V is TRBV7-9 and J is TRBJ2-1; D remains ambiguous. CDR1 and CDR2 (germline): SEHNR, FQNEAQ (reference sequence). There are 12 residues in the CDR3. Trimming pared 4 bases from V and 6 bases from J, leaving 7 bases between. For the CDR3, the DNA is TGTGCCAGCAGCTCCCCGGCCAATGAGCAGTTCTTC. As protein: CASSSPANEQFF.

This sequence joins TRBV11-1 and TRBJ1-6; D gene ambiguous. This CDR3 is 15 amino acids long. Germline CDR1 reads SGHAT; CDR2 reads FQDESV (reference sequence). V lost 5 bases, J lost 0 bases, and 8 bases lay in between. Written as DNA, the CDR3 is TGTGCCAGCAGCCAATCAGGCTCCTATAATTCACCCCTCCACTTT. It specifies CASSQSGSYNSPLHF.

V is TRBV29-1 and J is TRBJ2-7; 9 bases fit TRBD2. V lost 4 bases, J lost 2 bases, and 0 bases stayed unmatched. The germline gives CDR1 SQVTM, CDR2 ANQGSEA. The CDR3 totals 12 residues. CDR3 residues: CSVVAGAYEQYF. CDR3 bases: TGCAGCGTTGTAGCGGGGGCCTACGAGCAGTACTTC.